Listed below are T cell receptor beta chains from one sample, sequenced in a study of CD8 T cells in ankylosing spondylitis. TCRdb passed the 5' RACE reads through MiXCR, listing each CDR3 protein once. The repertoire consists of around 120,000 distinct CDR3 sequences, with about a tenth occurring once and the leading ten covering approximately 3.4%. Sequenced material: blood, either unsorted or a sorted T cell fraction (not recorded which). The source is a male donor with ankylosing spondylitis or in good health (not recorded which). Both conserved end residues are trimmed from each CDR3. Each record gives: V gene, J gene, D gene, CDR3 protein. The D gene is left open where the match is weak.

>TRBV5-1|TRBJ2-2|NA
ASSLGRTGELF
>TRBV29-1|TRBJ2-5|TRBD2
SGGTSGSPQETQY
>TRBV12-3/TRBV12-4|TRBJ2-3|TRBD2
ASSQGASGFTDTQY
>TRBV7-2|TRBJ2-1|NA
ASSLSRGTNEQF
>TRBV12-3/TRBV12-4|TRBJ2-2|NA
ASSFSGELF
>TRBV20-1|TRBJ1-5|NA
SARDRNSNQPQH
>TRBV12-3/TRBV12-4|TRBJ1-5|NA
ASSLDRDWGQPQH
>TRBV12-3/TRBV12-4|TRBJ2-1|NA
ASSSPRGTYNEQF
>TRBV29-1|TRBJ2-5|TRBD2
SVLSSGRGETQY
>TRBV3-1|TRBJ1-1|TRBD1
ASSNRDRNTEAF
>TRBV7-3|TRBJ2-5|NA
ASSKGGGGTQETQY
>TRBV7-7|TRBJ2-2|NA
ASSLAETVSGELF
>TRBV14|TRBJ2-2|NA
ASSQAGELF
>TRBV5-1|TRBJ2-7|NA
ASSPRRSYEQY
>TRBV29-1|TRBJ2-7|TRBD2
SVEGFGTRVSEQY
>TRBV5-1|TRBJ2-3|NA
ASSKESGRTDTQY
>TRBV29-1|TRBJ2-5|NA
SVARDGLTQY
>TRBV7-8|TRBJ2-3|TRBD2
ASSFGEGSRYTDTQY
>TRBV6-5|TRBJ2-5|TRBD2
ASSYSAGGRARETQY
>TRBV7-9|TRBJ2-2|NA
ASRQTGPNTGELF
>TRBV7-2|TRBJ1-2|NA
ASSLTTGPPFGYT
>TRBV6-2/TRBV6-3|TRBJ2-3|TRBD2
ASSLQGLAGAGYMADTQY
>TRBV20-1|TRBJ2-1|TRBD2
SADPGLAGVPYNEQF
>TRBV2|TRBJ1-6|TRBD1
ASSERAGTGDSPLH
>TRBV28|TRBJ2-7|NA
ASSQGPLGEQY
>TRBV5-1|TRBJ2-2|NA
ASSLGPMNTGELF
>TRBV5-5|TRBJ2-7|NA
ASSLVNGPYEQY
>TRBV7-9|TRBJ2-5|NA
ASSLARAEETQY
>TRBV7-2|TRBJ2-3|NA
ASSLEWRTQY
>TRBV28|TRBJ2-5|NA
ASSLGQDFETQY
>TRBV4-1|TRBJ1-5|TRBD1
ASSQPRQGNQPQH
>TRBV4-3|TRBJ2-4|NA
ASSPGPSKNIQY
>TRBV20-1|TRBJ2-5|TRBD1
SAWTGAQETQY
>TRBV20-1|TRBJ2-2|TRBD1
SARDPGQGLTGELF
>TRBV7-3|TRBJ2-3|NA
ASSLMHSTDTQY
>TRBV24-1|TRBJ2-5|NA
ATSAPAAKETQY
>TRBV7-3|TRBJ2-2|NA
ASSLWTTANTGELF
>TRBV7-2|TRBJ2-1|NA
ASSLGGPGSYNEQF
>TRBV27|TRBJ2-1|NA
ASSLRLYYEQF
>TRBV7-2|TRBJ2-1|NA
ASSLVGFLYNEQF